This is a list of T cell receptor beta chains from one sample in a study of blood T cells in healthy people across ages. TCRdb independently ran MiXCR on the 5' RACE reads; one entry per CDR3 protein. The sample lists over 550,000 distinct CDR3 sequences, approximately 30% occurring once. The sequencing input was blood. Every receptor here comes from a woman at least 80 years old in good health. CDR3s include the opening cysteine and the closing phenylalanine or tryptophan. A D gene is named only where the DNA matches it firmly. Clone size appears in some rows only: once, few, many, or a class for an expanded clone.

TRBJ1-6 | TRBV10-3 | TRBD1 | few | TGTGCCATCAGTGAGGGACAGGGAATCAATTCACCCCTCCACTTT | CAISEGQGINSPLHF
TRBJ1-1 | TRBV20-1 | TRBD1 | few | TGCAGTGTCCCGGGACAGGGACCGGGGAACACTGAAGCTTTCTTT | CSVPGQGPGNTEAFF
TRBJ1-1 | TRBV6-2/TRBV6-3 | NA | few | TGTGCCAGCAGTTGGGAAGGGAACACTGAAGCTTTCTTT | CASSWEGNTEAFF
TRBJ2-4 | TRBV20-1 | NA | NA | TGCAATGCTAGAGATCTGGGCGAGGCCCAGTACTTC | CNARDLGEAQYF
TRBJ2-7 | TRBV7-9 | TRBD1 | few | TGTGCCAGCAGCTTAGGAGGTAGGGGACAGGGATGCCACGAGCAGTACTTC | CASSLGGRGQGCHEQYF
TRBJ2-1 | TRBV5-6 | TRBD2 | few | TGTGCCAGCAGCTTGAGCGGGGGCACACTTTACAATGAGCAGTTCTTC | CASSLSGGTLYNEQFF
TRBJ1-5 | TRBV28 | TRBD1 | many | TGTGCCAGCAGCGCCGGGGACAGGGAGTCTCAGCCCCAGCATTTT | CASSAGDRESQPQHF
TRBJ1-5 | TRBV28 | TRBD1 | NA | TGTGCCAGCAGTTGGGGACAGGGGGGGTATCAGCCCCAGCATTTT | CASSWGQGGYQPQHF
TRBJ2-1 | TRBV29-1 | NA | NA | TGCAGCGTTGGAATAGGGGGCGGGGAGACCCAGTTCTTC | CSVGIGGGETQFF
TRBJ1-5 | TRBV20-1 | NA | NA | TGCAGTGCTAGCCCCCCCAGGGGTGGTCAGCCCCAGCATTTT | CSASPPRGGQPQHF
TRBJ2-5 | TRBV14 | TRBD1 | NA | TGTGCCGGCAGCCAATGGGGGCCCGACTCTTCAGGGGGCGGATCGGAGACCCAGTACTTC | CAGSQWGPDSSGGGSETQYF
TRBJ1-1 | TRBV5-5 | NA | NA | TGTGCCAGCGGCCCGGATTTGGGGGCCCCGTGGGGAGCTTTCTTT | CASGPDLGAPWGAFF
TRBJ1-2 | TRBV3-1 | NA | few | TGTGCCAGCAGCCAAGACTCGGCCAGGGGCCGGAATGGCTGCACCTTC | CASSQDSARGRNGCTF
TRBJ1-1 | TRBV7-3 | NA | NA | TGTGCCCGCAGCCGCGACAGAGACACTGAAGCTTTCTTT | CARSRDRDTEAFF
TRBJ1-2 | TRBV7-2 | NA | few | TGTGCCAGCAGCTTAGCGCGGCAGGGAGGCTGCACCTTC | CASSLARQGGCTF
TRBJ2-2 | TRBV20-1 | TRBD2 | few | TGCAGTGCTAGAGGCTCAAGACTAGCTGGAACCGGGGAGCTGTTTTTT | CSARGSRLAGTGELFF
TRBJ1-4 | TRBV25-1 | NA | NA | TGTGCCAGCACCTCACGACGGACAACTAATGAAAAACTGTTTTTT | CASTSRRTTNEKLFF
TRBJ2-4 | TRBV28 | TRBD2 | many | TGTGCCAGCAGTCCACCGGGAGGGGGCAAAAACATTCAGTACTTC | CASSPPGGGKNIQYF
TRBJ1-5 | TRBV20-1 | NA | once | TGCAGTGCTAGAGGCTATGGGGGGGGTGGCAATCAGCCCCAGCATTTT | CSARGYGGGGNQPQHF
TRBJ1-2 | TRBV7-2 | NA | many | TGTGCCAGCAGCCTTGGGGGAGGTGGCTACACCTTC | CASSLGGGGYTF
TRBJ2-2 | TRBV5-1 | TRBD1 | once | TGCGCCAGCAGCGTGGGACAGGTTGGCGGGGAGCTGTTTTTT | CASSVGQVGGELFF
TRBJ1-4 | TRBV2 | NA | NA | TGTGCCAGCAGTGAGGAGTCGGGGGCCTATGAAAAACTGTTTTTT | CASSEESGAYEKLFF
TRBJ2-7 | TRBV20-1 | TRBD1 | NA | TGCAGTGCTCGTGCCCAAGACAGGGGGAGCTCCTACGAGCAGTACTTC | CSARAQDRGSSYEQYF
TRBJ1-1 | TRBV10-3 | NA | few | TGTGCCTCCTCTTCTTATGAGAACGCTGAAGCTTTCTTT | CASSSYENAEAFF
TRBJ1-2 | TRBV20-1 | TRBD1 | many | TGCAGTGCTTACACAGGGGGCAGTCGCTATGGCTACACCTTC | CSAYTGGSRYGYTF
TRBJ2-7 | TRBV7-8 | NA | NA | TGTGCCAGCAGCTTAGCCCCTAGCGCCTACGAGCAGTACTTC | CASSLAPSAYEQYF
TRBJ2-1 | TRBV5-1 | NA | once | TGCGCCAGCAATTTGGCGGGGGCCCCGTACAATGAGCAGTTCTTC | CASNLAGAPYNEQFF
TRBJ2-3 | TRBV14 | NA | many | TGTGCCAGCAGCCAATTGTTAGGGACAGATACGCAGTATTTT | CASSQLLGTDTQYF
TRBJ1-2 | TRBV27 | NA | NA | TGTGCCAGCAGTTTCGGCAGGGTAGGCTATGGCTACACCTTC | CASSFGRVGYGYTF